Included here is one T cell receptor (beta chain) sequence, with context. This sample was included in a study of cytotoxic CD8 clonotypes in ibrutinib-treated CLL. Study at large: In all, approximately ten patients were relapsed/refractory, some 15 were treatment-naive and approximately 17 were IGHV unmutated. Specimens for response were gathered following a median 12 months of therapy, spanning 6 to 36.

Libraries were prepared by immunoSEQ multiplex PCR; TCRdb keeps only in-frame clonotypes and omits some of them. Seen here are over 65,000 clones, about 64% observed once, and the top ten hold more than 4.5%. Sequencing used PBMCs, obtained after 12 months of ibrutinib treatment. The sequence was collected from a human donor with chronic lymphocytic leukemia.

The CDR3 loop is CASSRDRGPYEQYF. CDR3 coding DNA: TGTGCCAGCAGCCGGGACAGAGGCCCCTACGAGCAGTACTTC. This chain joins TRBV7-2 and TRBJ2-5, with 7 bases fitting TRBD1. The J call may be in error: the DNA end matches TRBJ2-7 better. Germline CDR1 is SGHTA and CDR2 is FQGNSA. The CDR3 sequence is 14 residues long.